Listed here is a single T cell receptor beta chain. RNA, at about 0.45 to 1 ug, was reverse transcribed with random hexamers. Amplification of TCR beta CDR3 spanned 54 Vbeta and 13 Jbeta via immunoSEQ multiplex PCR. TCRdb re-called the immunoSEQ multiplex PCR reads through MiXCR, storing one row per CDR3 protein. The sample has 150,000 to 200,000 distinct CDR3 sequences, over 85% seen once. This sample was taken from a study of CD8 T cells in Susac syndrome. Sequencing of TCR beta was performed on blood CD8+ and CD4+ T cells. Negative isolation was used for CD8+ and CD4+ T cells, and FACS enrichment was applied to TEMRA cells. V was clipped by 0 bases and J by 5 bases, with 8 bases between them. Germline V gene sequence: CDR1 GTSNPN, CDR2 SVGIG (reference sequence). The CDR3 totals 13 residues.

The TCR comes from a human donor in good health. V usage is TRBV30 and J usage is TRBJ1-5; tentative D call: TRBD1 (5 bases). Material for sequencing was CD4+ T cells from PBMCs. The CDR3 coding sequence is TGTGCCTGGAGTGTACAAGGGGATCAGCCCCAGCATTTT. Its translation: CAWSVQGDQPQHF.